Presented here are 4 T cell receptor beta chains from one specimen sequenced in a study. TCRdb processed the 5' RACE reads anew with MiXCR; each CDR3 protein has one entry. Of tens of thousands of distinct CDR3 sequences in the sample, about 15% were seen once. Sequencing was performed on naive CD4+ T cells sorted from blood. This sample's subset: naive CD4+ T cells, CD4+CD45RA+CD25-. Source of these receptors: a female donor with breast cancer.

This clonotype was found many times. The chain is built from TRBV5-1 and TRBJ2-7, with TRBD2 identical over 7 bases. The CDR3 is 15 amino acids. Germline V lookup: CDR1 SGHRS, CDR2 YFSETQ. The ends lost 6 bases at V and 2 bases at J; junction bases unmatched: 11. CDR3 coding DNA: TGCGCCAGCACCCGGGAGGCAGGGAGAACCTACGAGCAGTACTTC. Protein sequence: CASTREAGRTYEQYF.

This clonotype was recorded only once. The junction does not match germline at one end; this may be a read error. The chain uses TRBV7-8 and TRBJ2-2; the D gene is possibly TRBD2 (5 bases). This CDR3 contains 16 residues. Germline assignment: CDR1 SGHVS and CDR2 FQNEAQ. DNA of the CDR3: TGTGCCAGCAGCTTGACGCGGGTTGGGAACACCGGGGAGCTGTGTTTT. Protein sequence: CASSLTRVGNTGELCF.

In regard to this clonotype: With a much larger clone just one base away, this may be a read error. This rearrangement joins TRBV7-6 to TRBJ2-2; 12 bases fit TRBD2. This CDR3 has 18 residues. In germline, CDR1 is SGHVS, CDR2 FNYEAQ. DNA of the CDR3: TGTGCCAGCAGCGCGGGACTAGCGGGCAACCTGAACACCGGGGAGCCGTTTTTT. It specifies CASSAGLAGNLNTGEPFF.

The chain employs TRBV11-2 and TRBJ1-2, with D perhaps matching TRBD1 (6 bases). Germline V gene lookup returns CDR1 SGHAT and CDR2 FQNNGV. V lost 5 bases to trimming and J lost 8 bases, with 18 bases between them. The CDR3 runs 14 residues. The CDR3 sequence is CASSPLQGPGGYTF. The CDR3 bases are TGTGCCAGCAGCCCGCTCCAGGGGCCGGGGGGCTACACCTTC.